What follows is one T cell receptor (beta chain) and its context. This sample stems from a study of cytomegalovirus exposure and HLA in healthy donors. The CDR3 is 15 residues long. 60 Vbeta and 13 Jbeta primers were used in PCR. Assay used: immunoSEQ multiplex PCR; TCRdb lists only in-frame clones, some missing. Of around 64,000 clones detected, roughly four fifths appear once; the ten largest clones hold over 20%. V is TRBV1 and J is TRBJ2-4; the table's D gene call, TRBD1, was not cross checked with the DNA. TRBV1 is termed a pseudogene. This sequence originates from a woman aged 25 to 45 in good health and CMV-seropositive. Sequencing used PBMCs. CDR3 residues: CTSSQEGQGVNIQYF. In nucleotides, the CDR3 is TGCACCAGCAGCCAAGAGGGACAGGGGGTAAACATTCAGTACTTC.